This T cell receptor beta chain was profiled in a study of cytomegalovirus exposure and HLA in healthy donors. Looked up from germline, CDR1 is MNHEY and CDR2 is SMNVEV (reference sequence). The CDR3 has 13 residues. As regards this clone: Its antigen is unidentified. One end of the junction varies from germline; a read error may be responsible.

Study-wide results and limits: The study labeled 170 or so TCR beta chains cytomegalovirus-associated.

Only in-frame clones appear in the TCRdb table, and some are missing; sequencing was by immunoSEQ multiplex PCR. The sample contains under 400,000 clones, approximately 85% of which appear only once. The sequenced material came from PBMCs. The V and J genes are TRBV27 and TRBJ2-1, with D uncertain. This TCR was sampled from a man aged 25 to 40 in good health and CMV-seronegative. The CDR3 DNA follows: TGTGCCAGCAGTGTATCGTACTACAATGAGCAGTTCTTC. Its translation: CASSVSYYNEQFF.